These 26 T cell receptor beta chains were sequenced from one sample in a study of blood T cell repertoires in COVID-19. The method was immunoSEQ multiplex PCR; TCRdb's version includes in-frame clones alone and lacks a portion of them. The table records under 300,000 clones, more than 75% of them present only once. Sequenced material: PBMCs or T cells enriched from blood (not recorded which). Receptor source: a woman aged 40 to 50 with acute COVID-19.

V is TRBV18 and J is TRBJ2-5, with 7 bases identical to TRBD2. Germline V CDR1 and CDR2: KGHSH, LQKENI. This CDR3 region has 15 residues. The V and J ends lost 8 bases and 2 bases, in that order; junction bases with no gene match: 11. CDR3 DNA sequence: TGTGCCAGCCGTGGAGCGGGGTTAGCACAAGAGACCCAGTACTTC. It encodes CASRGAGLAQETQYF. The full variable domain, in which reference TRBV18 and TRBJ2-5 provide the parts outside the CDR3, is NAGVMQNPRHLVRRRGQEARLRCSPMKGHSHVYWYRQLPEEGLKFMVYLQKENIIDESGMPKERFSAEFPKEGPSILRIQQVVRGDSAAYFCASRGAGLAQETQYFGPGTRLLVL.

The chain combines TRBV19 with TRBJ1-2; 7 nucleotides line up with TRBD1. This CDR3 spans 14 amino acids. J gave up 2 bases and V 5 bases, and 5 bases lay outside the gene matches. From germline, CDR1 is LNHDA and CDR2 SQIVND (reference sequence). CDR3 in DNA: TGTGCCAGTAGTCATCCGGGACAGAACTATGGCTACACCTTC. The encoded protein is CASSHPGQNYGYTF.

The rearrangement uses TRBV7-2 and TRBJ2-5, with TRBD1 as a possible D gene (5 bases). Germline lookup yields CDR1 SGHTA and CDR2 FQGNSA. The CDR3 sequence is 17 residues long. The V end was cut by 4 bases, the J end by 4 bases, with 22 bases between. The CDR3: CASSSTGRGGARETQYF. Here the CDR3 DNA reads TGTGCCAGCAGCTCTACCGGTAGGGGCGGAGCGAGAGAGACCCAGTACTTC.

The chain uses TRBV6-4 and TRBJ2-1, with 10 bases identical to TRBD2. Germline CDR1 reads MRHNA; CDR2 reads SNTAGT. This CDR3 has 15 residues. V gave up 1 base and J gave up 7 bases; unmatched junction bases: 4. The CDR3 reads CASSDWASGSNEQFF. CDR3 in DNA: TGTGCCAGCAGTGACTGGGCTAGCGGGAGTAATGAGCAGTTCTTC.

The chain joins TRBV7-9 to TRBJ2-5, with D perhaps TRBD2 (6 bases). The CDR3 loop spans 15 amino acids. The germline gives CDR1 SEHNR, CDR2 FQNEAQ (reference sequence). V shed 5 bases and J shed 4 bases, with 17 bases lying between them. The CDR3: CASSPAAGRRETQYF. CDR3 nucleotides: TGTGCCAGCAGCCCCGCGGCAGGGAGGCGAGAGACCCAGTACTTC.

The rearrangement joins TRBV7-3 to TRBJ2-1; 10 nucleotides align to TRBD2. Germline CDR1 is SGHTA and CDR2 is FQGTGA. The V gene end was trimmed by 5 bases and the J gene end by 3 bases; junction bases not matched to a gene: 7. The CDR3 runs 16 residues. This chain's CDR3 is CASSLTGTSVYNEQFF. The CDR3 nucleotides are TGTGCCAGCAGCCTTACCGGGACTAGCGTCTACAATGAGCAGTTCTTC.

This clone appeared a single time. The rearrangement links TRBV3-1 (or the pseudogene TRBV3-2) to TRBJ2-1, with a possible D match to TRBD2 (5 bases). In germline, CDR1 is LGHDT, CDR2 YNNKEL (reference sequence). V was cut by 1 base and J by 7 bases, with 20 bases left in between. CDR3 length: 17 residues. CDR3 nucleotides: TGTGCCAGCAGCCAAGCCGGGCAATCCGGGATAAGAAATGAGCAGTTCTTC. It codes for CASSQAGQSGIRNEQFF.

This chain uses TRBV29-1 with TRBJ1-1, with D perhaps matching TRBD1 (6 bases). Germline V lookup: CDR1 SQVTM, CDR2 ANQGSEA. V lost 2 bases, J lost 4 bases, and 11 bases lay in between. The CDR3 is made up of 13 amino acids. As DNA, the CDR3 is TGCAGCGTTGAATGGGGGCGTCGCACTGAAGCTTTCTTT. It is translated as CSVEWGRRTEAFF.

V usage is TRBV19 and J usage is TRBJ1-5; no firm D call. Per germline, CDR1 LNHDA and CDR2 SQIVND (reference sequence). The CDR3 has 15 residues. The ends were cut back, 3 bases at V and 1 base at J, with 10 bases in the middle. DNA of the CDR3: TGTGCCAGTAGTATTATGGGAGAAAGCAATCAGCCCCAGCATTTT. As protein: CASSIMGESNQPQHF.

J is TRBJ1-1 and V is TRBV7-2; the D gene is possibly TRBD1 (6 bases). CDR1 is SGHTA, CDR2 FQGNSA, per germline. Trimming left V 6 bases short and J 4 bases short, with 24 bases between. CDR3 length: 17 amino acids. CDR3 DNA sequence: TGTGCCAGCAGTCCCAGGGTTTCGGGACACATGGGCACTGAAGCTTTCTTT. This sequence encodes CASSPRVSGHMGTEAFF.

The J gene is TRBJ2-5, the V gene TRBV14; perhaps TRBD2 as D (6 bases). The germline gives CDR1 SGHDN, CDR2 FVKESK. The CDR3 extends over 16 amino acids. Trimming took 0 bases from V and 7 from J, leaving 18 bases between them. This CDR3 reads CASSQEALVRGGTQYF. The CDR3 nucleotides are TGTGCCAGCAGCCAAGAGGCCCTAGTTAGGGGAGGGACCCAGTACTTC.

This clone showed up just once. This chain joins TRBV27 and TRBJ1-5, with 8 bases aligning to TRBD1. V gave up 7 bases and J gave up 2 bases; unmatched junction bases: 7. CDR1 and CDR2 (germline): MNHEY, SMNVEV (reference sequence). The CDR3 contains 15 residues. The CDR3 nucleotides read TGTGCCAGCAAGGTACAGGGGGTGGGCAATCAGCCCCAGCATTTT. As protein: CASKVQGVGNQPQHF.

This chain joins TRBV19 and TRBJ1-1, with 8 bases fitting TRBD1. With 1 base clipped from V and 1 base from J, the junction kept 2 bases outside the gene matches. This CDR3 region has 15 residues. In germline, CDR1 is LNHDA, CDR2 SQIVND (reference sequence). The chain's CDR3 is CASSIVRGPNTEAFF. Written as DNA, the CDR3 is TGTGCCAGTAGTATAGTCAGGGGGCCGAACACTGAAGCTTTCTTT.

As DNA, the CDR3 is TGTGCCAGCAGCCCGGGGACTAGCGGGGGGGCAGTAGATACGCAGTATTTT. Translated: CASSPGTSGGAVDTQYF. The J gene is TRBJ2-3, the V gene TRBV9; 16 bases map to TRBD2. The CDR3 has 17 residues. The germline CDR1 and CDR2 sequences are SGDLS and YYNGEE. Trimming removed 4 bases from V and 5 bases from J; junction bases left unmatched: 7.

This clone was observed a single time. DNA of the CDR3: TGTGCCAGCAGCGTAGGGAAGCGGGAGGTTTTGATGACAGATACGCAGTATTTT. Its protein product is CASSVGKREVLMTDTQYF. This sequence joins TRBV9 and TRBJ2-3; 9 positions match TRBD2. The CDR3 length is 18 residues. Germline CDR1 is SGDLS and CDR2 is YYNGEE. J was trimmed by 3 bases and V by 0 bases; bases with no gene match: 11.

V gene TRBV28 combines with J gene TRBJ1-5; 12 nucleotides agree with TRBD1. CDR1 is MDHEN, CDR2 SYDVKM, per germline. This CDR3 spans 17 amino acids. Trimming removed 0 bases from V and 4 bases from J; junction bases left unmatched: 4. The CDR3, as DNA: TGTGCCAGCAGTTTATGGGGACAGGGGGCTAGGAATCAGCCCCAGCATTTT. This translates into CASSLWGQGARNQPQHF.

The V gene is TRBV15, the J gene TRBJ1-2, with a possible D match to TRBD1 (6 bases). CDR1 and CDR2 (germline): LNHNV, YYDKDF (reference sequence). The CDR3 is made up of 16 amino acids. With 0 bases removed from V and 7 bases from J, the gap between germline ends came to 18 bases. The CDR3 reads CATSRDFPSGGGGYTF. In nucleotides, the CDR3 is TGTGCCACCAGCAGAGATTTCCCCTCGGGGGGCGGTGGCTACACCTTC.

V is TRBV7-9 and J is TRBJ2-2, with TRBD2 identical over 9 bases. In germline, CDR1 is SEHNR, CDR2 FQNEAQ (reference sequence). J was trimmed by 4 bases and V by 5 bases; bases with no gene match: 5. The CDR3 extends over 15 amino acids. The CDR3 region is CASSTISGSTGELFF. The CDR3 DNA reads TGTGCCAGCAGCACCATTAGCGGGAGCACCGGGGAGCTGTTTTTT. Filled out from reference TRBV7-9 and TRBJ2-2, the complete variable domain reads DTGVSQNPRHKITKRGQNVTFRCDPISEHNRLYWYRQTLGQGPEFLTYFQNEAQLEKSRLLSDRFSAERPKGSFSTLEIQRTEQGDSAMYLCASSTISGSTGELFFGEGSRLTVL.

This chain links TRBV30 with TRBJ2-5, with 12 bases identical to TRBD2. There are 15 residues in the CDR3. J gave up 5 bases and V 2 bases, and 6 bases lay outside the gene matches. Germline V lookup: CDR1 GTSNPN, CDR2 SVGIG (reference sequence). As DNA, the CDR3 is TGTGCCTGGAGTTTCGGACTAGCGGGAAAGGAGACCCAGTACTTC. Its translation is CAWSFGLAGKETQYF. Based on the CDR3 plus reference TRBV30 and TRBJ2-5, the full variable domain is SQTIHQWPATLVQPVGSPLSLECTVEGTSNPNLYWYRQAAGRGLQLLFYSVGIGQISSEVPQNLSASRPQDRQFILSSKKLLLSDSGFYLCAWSFGLAGKETQYFGPGTRLLVL.

This clone was counted a single time. The chain couples TRBV19 to TRBJ1-3; unclear D gene. CDR3 size: 16 residues. Germline V gives CDR1 LNHDA, CDR2 SQIVND (reference sequence). V was trimmed by 5 bases and J by 2 bases, leaving 16 bases between them. CDR3 nucleotide sequence: TGTGCCAGTAGTCCCCGGACTACAAAGACTGGAAACACCATATATTTT. It codes for CASSPRTTKTGNTIYF.

V and J are TRBV5-4 and TRBJ2-5, with 8 bases aligning to TRBD1. The V gene's germline CDR1 is SGHNT and CDR2 YYREEE (reference sequence). After removal of 4 bases from V and 8 bases from J, the junction contained 10 bases not matched to a gene. The CDR3 spans 14 residues. CDR3 sequence reads: CASSPDREWSTQYF. CDR3 nucleotides: TGTGCCAGCAGCCCGGACAGGGAATGGTCAACCCAGTACTTC.

The chain links TRBV11-3 to TRBJ2-1, with 8 nucleotides matching TRBD2. The CDR3 totals 16 residues. Losses at the gene ends were 1 base for V and 2 bases for J; bases not matched to a gene: 4. Per the germline V gene, CDR1 is SGHNT and CDR2 is YENEEA. CDR3 in amino acids: CASSLVGGRTYNEQFF. The CDR3, as DNA: TGTGCCAGCAGCTTAGTGGGCGGGAGGACCTACAATGAGCAGTTCTTC.

DNA for the CDR3: TGTGCCAGCAGTTACCCGACTAGCGGGGGTTTTACGCAGTATTTT. It specifies CASSYPTSGGFTQYF. This chain joins TRBV6-5 and TRBJ2-3, with TRBD2 matching over 12 bases. CDR1 MNHEY and CDR2 SVGAGI come from the germline V gene. The CDR3 is made up of 15 amino acids. Germline trimming cut 2 bases from V and 8 bases from J; bases unmatched to any gene: 5.

The table lists this clone with a count of one. This rearrangement joins TRBV5-4 to TRBJ2-7; 9 bases agree with TRBD2. Losses at the gene ends were 0 bases for V and 4 bases for J; bases not matched to a gene: 2. There are 14 residues in the CDR3. Germline CDR1 reads SGHNT; CDR2 reads YYREEE (reference sequence). The CDR3 DNA sequence: TGTGCCAGCAGCTTGGAGACTAGCGGTTACGAGCAGTACTTC. Translated, it gives CASSLETSGYEQYF. The entire variable domain, with the rest obtained from reference TRBV5-4 and TRBJ2-7, is as follows: ETGVTQSPTHLIKTRGQQVTLRCSSQSGHNTVSWYQQALGQGPQFIFQYYREEENGRGNFPPRFSGLQFPNYSSELNVNALELDDSALYLCASSLETSGYEQYFGPGTRLTVT.

CDR3 loop: CASQRENYEQYF. The CDR3 nucleotides are TGTGCCAGCCAGCGGGAGAACTACGAGCAGTACTTC. The chain is built from TRBV11-3 and TRBJ2-7; 8 bases map to TRBD2. The J segment lost 3 bases and the V segment lost 8 bases, leaving 3 bases of the junction unmatched. This CDR3 is built from 12 residues. Germline V gene sequence: CDR1 SGHNT, CDR2 YENEEA.

V gene TRBV10-3 combines with J gene TRBJ1-1; D not resolved. Trimming shortened V by 4 bases and J by 0 bases, and 18 bases separated the two germline ends. The germline gives CDR1 ENHRY, CDR2 SYGVKD. This CDR3 spans 17 amino acids. The CDR3 DNA sequence: TGTGCCATCAGTGTACACTCGCAAACAGATATGAACACTGAAGCTTTCTTT. Translation: CAISVHSQTDMNTEAFF.